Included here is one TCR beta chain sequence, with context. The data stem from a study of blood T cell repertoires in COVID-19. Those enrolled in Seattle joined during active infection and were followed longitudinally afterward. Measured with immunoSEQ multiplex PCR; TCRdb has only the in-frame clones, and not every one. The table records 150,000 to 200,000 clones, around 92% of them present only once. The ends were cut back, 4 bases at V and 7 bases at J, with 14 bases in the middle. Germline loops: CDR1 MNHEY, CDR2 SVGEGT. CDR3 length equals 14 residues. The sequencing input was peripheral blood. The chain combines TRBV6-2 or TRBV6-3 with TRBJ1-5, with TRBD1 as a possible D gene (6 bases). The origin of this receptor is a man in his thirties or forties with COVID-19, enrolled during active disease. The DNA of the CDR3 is TGTGCCAGCAGTTCCTACAGGGAACGGCAGCCCCAGCATTTT. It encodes CASSSYRERQPQHF.